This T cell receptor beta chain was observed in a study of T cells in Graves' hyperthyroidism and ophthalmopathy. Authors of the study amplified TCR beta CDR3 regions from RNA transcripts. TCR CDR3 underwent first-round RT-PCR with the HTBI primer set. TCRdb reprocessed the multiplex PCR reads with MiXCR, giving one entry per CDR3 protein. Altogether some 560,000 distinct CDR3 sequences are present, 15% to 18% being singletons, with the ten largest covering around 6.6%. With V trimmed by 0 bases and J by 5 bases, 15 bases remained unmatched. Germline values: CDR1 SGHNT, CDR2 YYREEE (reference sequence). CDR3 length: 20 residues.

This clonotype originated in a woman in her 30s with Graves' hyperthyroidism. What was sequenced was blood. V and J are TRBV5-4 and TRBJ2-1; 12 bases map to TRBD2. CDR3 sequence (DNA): TGTGCCAGCAGCTTGGACCCTTTCCTCACGACTAGCGGGAGTAACAATGAGCAGTTCTTC. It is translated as CASSLDPFLTTSGSNNEQFF.